The clone carrying this T cell receptor beta chain was observed once. These data are taken from a study of shared clonotypes between healthy human individuals. In the source study's methods: In the immunoSEQ data, sequences were junction-only and lacked quality scores, so filtering differed. Here immunoSEQ multiplex PCR was the method, and the copy in TCRdb shows in-frame clones only, minus some. The D gene and trimming were derived from the DNA, and the V and J assignments and clone size from that table. In the table there are about 1.1 million clones, around 78% of which are singletons. This CDR3 has 13 residues. Germline V lookup: CDR1 GTSNPN, CDR2 SVGIG (reference sequence). V lost 3 bases to trimming and J lost 9 bases, with 15 bases between them.

Sequenced: memory CD4+ T cells from PBMCs. As for subset: CD45RA-negative fraction. This sequence originates from a man aged 18 to 29 in good health. Some clones in this sample may be carry-over from other donors' samples. This rearrangement joins TRBV30 to TRBJ2-1; D gene uncertain. As DNA, the CDR3 is TGTGCCTGGAGGACTTTAGGTCCGGGTGAGCAGTTCTTC. Translating it yields CAWRTLGPGEQFF. The variable domain in full, completed from reference TRBV30 and TRBJ2-1, reads SQTIHQWPATLVQPVGSPLSLECTVEGTSNPNLYWYRQAAGRGLQLLFYSVGIGQISSEVPQNLSASRPQDRQFILSSKKLLLSDSGFYLCAWRTLGPGEQFFGPGTRLTVL.